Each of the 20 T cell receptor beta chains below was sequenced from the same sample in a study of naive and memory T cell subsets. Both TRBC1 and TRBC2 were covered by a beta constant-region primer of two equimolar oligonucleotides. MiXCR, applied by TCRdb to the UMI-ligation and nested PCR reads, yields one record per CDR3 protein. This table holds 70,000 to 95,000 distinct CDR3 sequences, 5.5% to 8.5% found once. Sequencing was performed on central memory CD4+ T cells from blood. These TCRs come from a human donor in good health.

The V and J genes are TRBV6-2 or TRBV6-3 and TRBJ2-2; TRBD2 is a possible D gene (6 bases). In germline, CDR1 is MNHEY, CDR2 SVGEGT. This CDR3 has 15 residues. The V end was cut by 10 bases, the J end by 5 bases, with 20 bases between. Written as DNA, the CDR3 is TGTGCCACCCTTTGGGGCCGGGAGTTGACCGGGGAGCTGTTTTTT. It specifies CATLWGRELTGELFF.

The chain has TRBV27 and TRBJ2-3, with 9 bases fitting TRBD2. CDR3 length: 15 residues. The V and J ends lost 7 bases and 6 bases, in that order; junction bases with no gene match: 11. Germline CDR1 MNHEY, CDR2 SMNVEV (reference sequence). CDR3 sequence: CASKDISGGRDTQYF. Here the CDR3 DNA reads TGTGCCAGCAAGGACATCAGCGGGGGGCGGGATACGCAGTATTTT.

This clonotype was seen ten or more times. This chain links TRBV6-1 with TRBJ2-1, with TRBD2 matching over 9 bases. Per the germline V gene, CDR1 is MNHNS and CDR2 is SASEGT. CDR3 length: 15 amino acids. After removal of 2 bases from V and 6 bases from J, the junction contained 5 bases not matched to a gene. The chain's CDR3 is CASSETAGGRNEQFF. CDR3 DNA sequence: TGTGCCAGCAGTGAAACGGCGGGGGGGCGCAATGAGCAGTTCTTC.

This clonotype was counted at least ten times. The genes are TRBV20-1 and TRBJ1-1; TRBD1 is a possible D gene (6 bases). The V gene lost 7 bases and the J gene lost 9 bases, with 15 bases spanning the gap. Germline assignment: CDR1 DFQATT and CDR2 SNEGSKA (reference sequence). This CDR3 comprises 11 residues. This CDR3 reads CSVYRDVKAFF. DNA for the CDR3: TGCAGTGTATACAGGGACGTCAAAGCTTTCTTT.

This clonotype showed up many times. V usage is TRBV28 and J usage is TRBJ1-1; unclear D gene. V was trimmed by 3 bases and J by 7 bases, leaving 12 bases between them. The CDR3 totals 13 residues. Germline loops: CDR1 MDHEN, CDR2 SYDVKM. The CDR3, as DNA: TGTGCCAGCAGTTTTGGGCAAACGGTTGAAGCTTTCTTT. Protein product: CASSFGQTVEAFF.

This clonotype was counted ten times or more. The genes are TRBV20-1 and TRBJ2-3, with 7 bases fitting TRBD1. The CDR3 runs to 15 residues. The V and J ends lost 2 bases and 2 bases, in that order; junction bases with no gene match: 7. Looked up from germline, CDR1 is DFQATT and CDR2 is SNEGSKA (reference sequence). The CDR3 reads CSARRQGRDTDTQYF. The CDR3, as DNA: TGCAGTGCTAGAAGACAGGGTAGAGACACAGATACGCAGTATTTT.

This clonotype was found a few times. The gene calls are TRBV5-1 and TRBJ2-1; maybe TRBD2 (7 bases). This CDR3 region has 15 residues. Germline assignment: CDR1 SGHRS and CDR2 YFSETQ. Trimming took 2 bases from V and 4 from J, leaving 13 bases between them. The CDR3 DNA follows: TGCGCCAGCAGCTTTGGGGGGGCGGTATACAATGAGCAGTTCTTC. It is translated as CASSFGGAVYNEQFF.

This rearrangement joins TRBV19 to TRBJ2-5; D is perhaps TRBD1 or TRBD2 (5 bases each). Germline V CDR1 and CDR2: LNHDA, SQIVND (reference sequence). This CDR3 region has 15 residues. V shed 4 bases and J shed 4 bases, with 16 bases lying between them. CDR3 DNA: TGTGCCAGTAGTACCGGGGTGGGGCCCCTAGAGACCCAGTACTTC. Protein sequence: CASSTGVGPLETQYF.

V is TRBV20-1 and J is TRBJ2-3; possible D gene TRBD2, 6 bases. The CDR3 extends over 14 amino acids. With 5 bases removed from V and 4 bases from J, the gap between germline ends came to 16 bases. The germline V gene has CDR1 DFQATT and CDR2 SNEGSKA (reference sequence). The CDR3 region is CSAHAEGGADTQYF. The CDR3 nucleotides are TGCAGTGCTCATGCAGAGGGAGGTGCAGATACGCAGTATTTT.

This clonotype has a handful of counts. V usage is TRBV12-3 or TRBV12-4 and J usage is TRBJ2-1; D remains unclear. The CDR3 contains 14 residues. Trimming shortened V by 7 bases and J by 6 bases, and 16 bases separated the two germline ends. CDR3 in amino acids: CASNQPDSSNEQFF. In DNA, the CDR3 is TGTGCCAGCAACCAACCCGACTCGAGCAATGAGCAGTTCTTC.

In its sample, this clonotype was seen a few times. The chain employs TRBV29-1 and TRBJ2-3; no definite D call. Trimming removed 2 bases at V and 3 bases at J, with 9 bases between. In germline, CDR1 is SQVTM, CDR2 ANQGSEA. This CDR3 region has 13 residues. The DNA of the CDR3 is TGCAGCGTTGAACGAGAGGCTACAGATACGCAGTATTTT. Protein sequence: CSVEREATDTQYF.

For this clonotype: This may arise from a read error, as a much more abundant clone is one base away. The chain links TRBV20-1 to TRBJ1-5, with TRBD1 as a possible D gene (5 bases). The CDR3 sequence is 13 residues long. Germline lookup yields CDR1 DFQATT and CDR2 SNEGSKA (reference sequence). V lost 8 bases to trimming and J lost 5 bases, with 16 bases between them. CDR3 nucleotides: TGCAGTTCCCAGTCGTCGGGGGATCAGCCCCAGCATTTT. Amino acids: CSSQSSGDQPQHF.

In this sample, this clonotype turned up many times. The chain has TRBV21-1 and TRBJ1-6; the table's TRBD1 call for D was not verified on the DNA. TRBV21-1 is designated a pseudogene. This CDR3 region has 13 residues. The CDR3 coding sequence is TGTGCCAGCAATTCCCCACGGGGGGAACCCCTCCACTTT. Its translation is CASNSPRGEPLHF.

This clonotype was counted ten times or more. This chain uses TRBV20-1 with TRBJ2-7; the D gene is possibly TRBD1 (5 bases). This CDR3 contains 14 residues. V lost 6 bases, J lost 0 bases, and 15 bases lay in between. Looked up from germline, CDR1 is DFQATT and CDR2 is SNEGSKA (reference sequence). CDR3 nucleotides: TGCAGTGCCCCGAGGCCAGGGCTCTCCTACGAGCAGTACTTC. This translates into CSAPRPGLSYEQYF.

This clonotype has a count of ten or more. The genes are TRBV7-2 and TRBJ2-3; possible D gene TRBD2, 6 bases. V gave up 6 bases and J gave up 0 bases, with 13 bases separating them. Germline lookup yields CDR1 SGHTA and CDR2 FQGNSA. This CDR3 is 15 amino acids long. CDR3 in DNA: TGTGCCAGCAGACTGGACTATTCCAGCACAGATACGCAGTATTTT. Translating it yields CASRLDYSSTDTQYF.

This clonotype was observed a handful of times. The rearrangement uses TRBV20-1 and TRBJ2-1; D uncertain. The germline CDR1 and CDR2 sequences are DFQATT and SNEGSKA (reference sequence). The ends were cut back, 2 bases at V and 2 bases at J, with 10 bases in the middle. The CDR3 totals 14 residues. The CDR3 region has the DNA TGCAGTGCTAGACCCTGGAGAGCCTACAATGAGCAGTTCTTC. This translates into CSARPWRAYNEQFF.

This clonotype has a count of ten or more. The DNA for the CDR3 is TGTGCCAGCAGTCCTGCGACAGGGGGCCGGAATTCACCCCTCCACTTT. Protein product: CASSPATGGRNSPLHF. The V gene is TRBV12-3 or TRBV12-4, the J gene TRBJ1-6; 10 nucleotides agree with TRBD1. V was pared by 5 bases and J by 7 bases, with 8 bases of the junction left unmatched. The CDR3 runs to 16 residues.

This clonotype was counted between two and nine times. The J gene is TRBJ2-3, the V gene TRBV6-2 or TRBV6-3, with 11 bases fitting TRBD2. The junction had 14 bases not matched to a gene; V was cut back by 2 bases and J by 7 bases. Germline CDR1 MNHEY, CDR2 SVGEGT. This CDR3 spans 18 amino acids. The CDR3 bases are TGTGCCAGCAGTTACCCTCGCACTAGCGGGGGTATCCCCCATACGCAGTATTTT. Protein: CASSYPRTSGGIPHTQYF.

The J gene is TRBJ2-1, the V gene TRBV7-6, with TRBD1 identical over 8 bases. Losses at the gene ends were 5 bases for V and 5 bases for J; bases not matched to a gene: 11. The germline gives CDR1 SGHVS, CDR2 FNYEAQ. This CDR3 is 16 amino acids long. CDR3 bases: TGTGCCAGCAGCCACGACAGGGGAGTACGCGACAATGAGCAGTTCTTC. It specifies CASSHDRGVRDNEQFF. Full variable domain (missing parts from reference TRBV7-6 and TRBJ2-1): GAGVSQSPRYKVTKRGQDVALRCDPISGHVSLYWYRQALGQGPEFLTYFNYEAQQDKSGLPNDRFSAERPEGSISTLTIQRTEQRDSAMYRCASSHDRGVRDNEQFFGPGTRLTVL.

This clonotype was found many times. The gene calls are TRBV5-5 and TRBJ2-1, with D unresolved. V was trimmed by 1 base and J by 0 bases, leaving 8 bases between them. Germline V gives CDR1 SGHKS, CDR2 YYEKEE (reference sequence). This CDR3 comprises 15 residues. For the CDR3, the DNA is TGTGCCAGCAGCTTGAAGCAGTCCTCCTACAATGAGCAGTTCTTC. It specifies CASSLKQSSYNEQFF.